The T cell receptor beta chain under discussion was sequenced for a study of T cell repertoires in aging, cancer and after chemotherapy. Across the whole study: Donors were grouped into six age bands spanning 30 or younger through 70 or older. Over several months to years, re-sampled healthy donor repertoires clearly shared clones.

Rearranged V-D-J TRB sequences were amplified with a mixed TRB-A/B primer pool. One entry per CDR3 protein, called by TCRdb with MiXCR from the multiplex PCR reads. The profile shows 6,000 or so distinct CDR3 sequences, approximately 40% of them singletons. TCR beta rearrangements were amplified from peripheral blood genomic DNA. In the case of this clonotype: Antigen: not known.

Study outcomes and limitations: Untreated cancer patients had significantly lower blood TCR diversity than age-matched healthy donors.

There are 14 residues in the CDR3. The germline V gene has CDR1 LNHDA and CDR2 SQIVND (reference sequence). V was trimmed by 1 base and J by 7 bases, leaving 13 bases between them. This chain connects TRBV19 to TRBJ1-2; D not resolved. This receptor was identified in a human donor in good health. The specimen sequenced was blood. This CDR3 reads CASSIGEGSAGYTF. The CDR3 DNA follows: TGTGCCAGTAGTATAGGGGAGGGATCAGCTGGCTACACCTTC.